This TCR beta chain is from a study of T-cell reconstitution after alpha-beta-depleted transplantation in children. Whole-study results and caveats: Two months or so post-transplant, alpha-beta T cells reportedly derived from several hundred expanded graft clones. Once a year had passed after transplant, T-cell counts and diversity came mostly from newly produced T cells.

The TCRbeta library was prepared with unique molecular identifiers. From the PCR reads, TCRdb called clonotypes with MiXCR, one entry per CDR3 protein. The sample comprises around 490,000 distinct CDR3 sequences, roughly 11% of which are singletons, and around 13% rests with the top ten. CDR3 size: 14 residues. The V end was cut by 2 bases, the J end by 2 bases, with 7 bases between. Germline V gene data show CDR1 as ENHRY and CDR2 as SYGVKD. There are many counts of this clonotype. Its target is not known. This clonotype was obtained from a female patient aged 2 to 10 who had a stem cell transplant for aplastic anemia, so the T cells may come from the graft donor. The chain recombines TRBV10-3 with TRBJ1-5; perhaps TRBD1 as D (5 bases). This sample comprised PBMCs, mostly from graft donor cells, obtained 180 days after TCRalphabeta/CD19-depleted stem cell transplant. CDR3 region: CAISEEGRNQPQHF. Here the CDR3 DNA reads TGTGCCATCAGTGAGGAGGGGCGCAATCAGCCCCAGCATTTT.